This entry describes one T cell receptor (beta chain). The target antigen is unknown. Germline lookup yields CDR1 SGHAT and CDR2 FQNNGV. The CDR3 extends over 14 amino acids. The ends were cut back, 4 bases at V and 8 bases at J, with 15 bases in the middle. Combining a sample-barcoded 5' primer with a J-beta primer mix, a second PCR ran for roughly 6 to 11 cycles. TCRdb fed the 5' RACE reads into MiXCR, producing one record per CDR3 protein. The table has about 680,000 distinct CDR3 sequences, approximately 49% seen once. The data are from a study of blood T cells in healthy people across ages. Points from the study as a whole: The diversity estimates, figures obtained from one million T cells, were considered underestimates.

Material for sequencing was blood. V usage is TRBV11-2 and J usage is TRBJ2-1, with D uncertain. The sequence was collected from a woman aged 55-69 years in good health. As DNA, the CDR3 is TGTGCCAGCAGCTCCCTATGGCAGGAAGATGAGCAGTTCTTC. Residues: CASSSLWQEDEQFF. The variable domain in full, completed from reference TRBV11-2 and TRBJ2-1, reads EAGVAQSPRYKIIEKRQSVAFWCNPISGHATLYWYQQILGQGPKLLIQFQNNGVVDDSQLPKDRFSAERLKGVDSTLKIQPAKLEDSAVYLCASSSLWQEDEQFFGPGTRLTVL.